What follows are 7 T cell receptor beta chains derived from one specimen sequenced in a study of immune reconstitution after stem cell transplant in scleroderma. TCRdb reprocessed the RT-PCR reads with MiXCR, giving one entry per CDR3 protein. Of approximately 3,000 distinct CDR3 sequences listed, just over 3.5% are singletons. This sample was taken before or after autologous hematopoietic stem cell transplantation (not recorded which). The receptors were sampled from a human donor with systemic sclerosis.

By share of the sample, this clonotype is medium-sized. V is TRBV20-1 and J is TRBJ2-1, with 7 nucleotides matching TRBD2. Per germline, CDR1 DFQATT and CDR2 SNEGSKA (reference sequence). The CDR3 length is 15 residues. Unmatched junction bases numbered 12, after V lost 6 bases and J lost 4 bases. CDR3 residues: CSAQPSAGAYNEQFF. Written as DNA, the CDR3 is TGCAGTGCACAGCCATCTGCGGGAGCTTACAATGAGCAGTTCTTC.

By share, this clonotype ranks as medium-sized. The chain links TRBV10-3 to TRBJ2-2; unclear D gene. The CDR3 is made up of 15 amino acids. In germline, CDR1 is ENHRY, CDR2 SYGVKD. Trimming removed 0 bases from V and 9 bases from J, with 14 bases in between. CDR3 sequence: CAISESDSPPRELFF. DNA for the CDR3: TGTGCCATCAGTGAGTCCGATTCGCCCCCGAGGGAGCTGTTTTTT.

Judged by abundance, this clonotype is medium-sized. This chain joins TRBV27 and TRBJ2-1; TRBD2 agrees at 7 bases. This CDR3 spans 12 amino acids. The germline gives CDR1 MNHEY, CDR2 SMNVEV (reference sequence). CDR3 in DNA: TGTGCGGCGGGAGTCCCTTACAATGAGCAGTTCTTC. It encodes CAAGVPYNEQFF.

By its share, this clonotype is medium-sized. V is TRBV12-3 or TRBV12-4 and J is TRBJ2-1; the D gene is possibly TRBD2 (6 bases). Trimming removed 6 bases from V and 1 base from J, with 16 bases in between. This CDR3 comprises 16 residues. The CDR3 DNA is TGTGCCAGCAGCCCTCAGCGGGTGGGGTCCTACAATGAGCAGTTCTTC. This translates into CASSPQRVGSYNEQFF.

By its share, this clonotype is medium-sized. The V call is TRBV2, the J call TRBJ2-7; 8 positions match TRBD1. Germline CDR1 and CDR2: SNHLY and FYNNEI. The CDR3 has 13 residues. Losses at the gene ends were 8 bases for V and 4 bases for J; bases not matched to a gene: 7. This chain's CDR3 is CASGTGRGYEQYF. In nucleotides, the CDR3 is TGTGCCAGCGGGACAGGACGGGGATACGAGCAGTACTTC.

This clonotype qualifies as large. The rearrangement links TRBV5-1 to TRBJ2-7; D tentatively reads TRBD1 or TRBD2 (5 bases each). The V gene lost 4 bases and the J gene lost 3 bases, with 11 bases spanning the gap. The CDR3 covers 13 residues. Looked up from germline, CDR1 is SGHRS and CDR2 is YFSETQ. CDR3 in amino acids: CASSGGRSYEQYF. As DNA, the CDR3 is TGCGCCAGCAGCGGGGGACGGAGCTACGAGCAGTACTTC.

A note on this clonotype: A read error may be the cause here, since a much bigger clone is one base away. J is TRBJ1-1 and V is TRBV18; tentative D call: TRBD1 (5 bases). CDR1 is KGHSH, CDR2 LQKENI, per germline. The CDR3 extends over 14 amino acids. V was clipped by 8 bases and J by 2 bases, with 15 bases between them. The CDR3 sequence: CASPPGTANTEAFF. CDR3 DNA: TGTGCCAGCCCTCCCGGGACGGCAAACACTGAAGCTTTCTTT.